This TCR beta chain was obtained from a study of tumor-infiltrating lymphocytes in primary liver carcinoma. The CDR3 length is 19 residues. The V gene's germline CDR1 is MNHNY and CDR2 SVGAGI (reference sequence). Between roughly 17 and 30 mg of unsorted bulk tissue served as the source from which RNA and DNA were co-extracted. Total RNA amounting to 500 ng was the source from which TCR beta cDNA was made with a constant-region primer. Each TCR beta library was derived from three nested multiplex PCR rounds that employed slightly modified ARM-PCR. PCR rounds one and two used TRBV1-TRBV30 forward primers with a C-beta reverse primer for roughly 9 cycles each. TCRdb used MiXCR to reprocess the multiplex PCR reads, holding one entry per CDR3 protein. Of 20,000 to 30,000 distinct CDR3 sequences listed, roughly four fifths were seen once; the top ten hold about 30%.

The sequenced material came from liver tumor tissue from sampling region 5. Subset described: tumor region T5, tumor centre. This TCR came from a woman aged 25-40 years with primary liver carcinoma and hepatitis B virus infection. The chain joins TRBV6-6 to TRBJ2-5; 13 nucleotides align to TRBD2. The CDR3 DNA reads TGTGTCAGTAGTTACTTTCGTCTCGGGACTAGCGGGAAGTGGGAGACCCAGTACTTC. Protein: CVSSYFRLGTSGKWETQYF.